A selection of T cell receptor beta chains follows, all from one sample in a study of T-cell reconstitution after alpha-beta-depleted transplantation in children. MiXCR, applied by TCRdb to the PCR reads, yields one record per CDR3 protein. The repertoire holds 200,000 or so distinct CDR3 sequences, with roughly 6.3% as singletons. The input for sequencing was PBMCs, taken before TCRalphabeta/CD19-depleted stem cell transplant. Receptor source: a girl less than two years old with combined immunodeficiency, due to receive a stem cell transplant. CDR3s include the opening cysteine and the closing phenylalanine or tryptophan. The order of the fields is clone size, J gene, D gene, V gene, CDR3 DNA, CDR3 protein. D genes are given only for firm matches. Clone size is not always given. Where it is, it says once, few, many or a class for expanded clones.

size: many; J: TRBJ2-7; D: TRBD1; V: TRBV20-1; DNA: TGCAGTGCTCTCCCGGGGGACAGGGAGTACGAGCAGTACTTC; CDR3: CSALPGDREYEQYF
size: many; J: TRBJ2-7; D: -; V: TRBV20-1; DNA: TGCAGTGCTAGGACCAGGTGGGAGCTCTCCTACGAGCAGTACTTC; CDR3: CSARTRWELSYEQYF
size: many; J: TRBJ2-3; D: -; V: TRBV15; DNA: TGTGCCACACAACAGGGCACAGATACGCAGTATTTT; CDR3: CATQQGTDTQYF
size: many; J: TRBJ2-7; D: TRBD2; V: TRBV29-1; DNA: TGCAGCGGGCGGGAGGTTAACGAGCAGTACTTC; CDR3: CSGREVNEQYF
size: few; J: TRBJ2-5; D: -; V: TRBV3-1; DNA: TGTGCCAGCAGCCAACGATGGCAGCGGGAGACCCAGTACTTC; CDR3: CASSQRWQRETQYF
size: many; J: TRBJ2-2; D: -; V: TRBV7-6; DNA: TGTGCCAGCAGCTTAGTTTTATCCGGGGAGCTGTTTTTT; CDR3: CASSLVLSGELFF
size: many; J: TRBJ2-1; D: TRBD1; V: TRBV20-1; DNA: TGCAGTGCTAGAGGCCCCTCTAGGGACAGTGAGCAGTTCTTC; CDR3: CSARGPSRDSEQFF
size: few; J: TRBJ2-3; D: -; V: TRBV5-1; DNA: TGCGCCAGCGGCACGCGGGACAAAGACACAGATACGCAGTATTTT; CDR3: CASGTRDKDTDTQYF
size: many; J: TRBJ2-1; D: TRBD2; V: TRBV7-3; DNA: TGTGCCAGCAGCATAGTTCCGGGACTAGTAAATGAGCAGTTCTTC; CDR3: CASSIVPGLVNEQFF
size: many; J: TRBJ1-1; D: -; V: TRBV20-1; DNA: TGCAGTGCGCCGCAGGGCGACACTGAAGCTTTCTTT; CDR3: CSAPQGDTEAFF
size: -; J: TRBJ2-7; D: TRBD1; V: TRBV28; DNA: TGTGCCAGCCGAGAATTACAGGGGTCCCCCTACGAGCAGTACTTC; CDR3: CASRELQGSPYEQYF